This T cell receptor beta chain was documented in a study of blood T cell repertoires in COVID-19. Study information: Acute and convalescent COVID-19 specimens originated in the United States, Italy and Spain.

Original processing methods: Estimation of nucleated cell counts was performed using reference gene primer amplification. Some clones are missing from TCRdb's copy, which holds only in-frame ones; the method was immunoSEQ multiplex PCR. That table furnishes V, J and clone size, whereas the DNA furnished D and trimming. The table includes roughly 130,000 clones, roughly 83% detected once. V lost 6 bases, J lost 3 bases, and 13 bases stayed unmatched. The germline CDR1 and CDR2 sequences are SNHLY and FYNNEI. The CDR3 extends over 17 amino acids. The specimen was peripheral blood. The rearrangement links TRBV2 to TRBJ2-3; 9 bases align to TRBD1. This clonotype was sampled from a woman between 50 and 59 years old with acute or convalescent COVID-19. The CDR3 nucleotides are TGTGCCAGCAGGAAAGGAGGTGGACAGGGGAATACAGATACGCAGTATTTT. Its translation is CASRKGGGQGNTDTQYF.